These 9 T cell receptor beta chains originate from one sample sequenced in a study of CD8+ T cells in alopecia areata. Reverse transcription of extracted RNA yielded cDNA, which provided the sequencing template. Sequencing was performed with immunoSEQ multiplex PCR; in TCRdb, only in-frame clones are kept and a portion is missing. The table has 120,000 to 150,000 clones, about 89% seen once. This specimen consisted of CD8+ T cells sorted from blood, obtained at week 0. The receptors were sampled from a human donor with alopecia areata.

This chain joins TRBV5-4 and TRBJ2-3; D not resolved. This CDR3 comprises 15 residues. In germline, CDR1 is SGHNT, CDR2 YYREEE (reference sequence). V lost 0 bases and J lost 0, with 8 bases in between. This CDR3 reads CASSLGVLSTDTQYF. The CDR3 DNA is TGTGCCAGCAGCTTGGGGGTCCTAAGCACAGATACGCAGTATTTT.

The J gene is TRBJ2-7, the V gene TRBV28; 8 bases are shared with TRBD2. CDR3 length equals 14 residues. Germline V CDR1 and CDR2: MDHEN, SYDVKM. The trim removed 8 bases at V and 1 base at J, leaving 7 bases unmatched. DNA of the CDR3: TGTGCCAGCGCTTCCGGGAGGGGGTCCTACGAGCAGTACTTC. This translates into CASASGRGSYEQYF.

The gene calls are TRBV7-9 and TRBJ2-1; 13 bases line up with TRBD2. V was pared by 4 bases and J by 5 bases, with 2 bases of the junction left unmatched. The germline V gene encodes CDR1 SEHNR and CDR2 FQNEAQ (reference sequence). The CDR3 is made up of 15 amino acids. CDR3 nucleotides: TGTGCCAGCAGCTCAACTAGCGGGGGGGACAATGAGCAGTTCTTC. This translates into CASSSTSGGDNEQFF.

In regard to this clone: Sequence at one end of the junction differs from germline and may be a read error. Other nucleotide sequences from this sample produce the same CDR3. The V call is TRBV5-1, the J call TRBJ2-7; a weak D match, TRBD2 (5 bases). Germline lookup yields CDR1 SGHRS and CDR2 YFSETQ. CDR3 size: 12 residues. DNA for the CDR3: TGCGCCAGCAGCTTGGCGGGGTTCGAGCAGTATTTC. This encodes CASSLAGFEQYF.

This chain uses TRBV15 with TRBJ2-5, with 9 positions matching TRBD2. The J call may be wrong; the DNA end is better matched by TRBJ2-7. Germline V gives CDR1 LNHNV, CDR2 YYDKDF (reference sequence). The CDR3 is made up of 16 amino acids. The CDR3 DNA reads TGTGCCACCAGCAGAGAAGGCGTAGCGGGAGTATACGAGCAGTACTTC. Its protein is CATSREGVAGVYEQYF.

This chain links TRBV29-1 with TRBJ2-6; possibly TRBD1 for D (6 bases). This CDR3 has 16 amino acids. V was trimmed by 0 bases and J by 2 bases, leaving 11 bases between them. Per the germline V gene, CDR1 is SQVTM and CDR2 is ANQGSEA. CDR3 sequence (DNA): TGCAGCGTTGAAGATTGGGCAGGGGCTGGGGCCAACGTCCTGACTTTC. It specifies CSVEDWAGAGANVLTF.

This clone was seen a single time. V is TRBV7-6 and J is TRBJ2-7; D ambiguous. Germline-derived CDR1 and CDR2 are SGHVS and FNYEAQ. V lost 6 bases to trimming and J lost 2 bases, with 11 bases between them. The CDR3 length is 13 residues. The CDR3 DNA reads TGTGCCAGCAGTCTAGACTCAACCTACGAGCAGTACTTC. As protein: CASSLDSTYEQYF.

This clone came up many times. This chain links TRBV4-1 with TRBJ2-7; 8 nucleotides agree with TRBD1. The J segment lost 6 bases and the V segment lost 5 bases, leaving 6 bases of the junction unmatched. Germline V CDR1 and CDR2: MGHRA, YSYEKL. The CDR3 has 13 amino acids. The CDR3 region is CASSGTGRGEQYF. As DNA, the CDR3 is TGCGCCAGCAGCGGGACAGGTCGAGGCGAGCAGTACTTC.

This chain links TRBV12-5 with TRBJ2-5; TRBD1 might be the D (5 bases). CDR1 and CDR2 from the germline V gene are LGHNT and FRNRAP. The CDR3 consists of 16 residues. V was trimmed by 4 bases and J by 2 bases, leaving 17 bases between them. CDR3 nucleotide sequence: TGTGCTAGTGGTTCCCCGGGCGAAAGGGGACAAGAGACCCAGTACTTC. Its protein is CASGSPGERGQETQYF.